Here is one T cell receptor beta chain with its context. As yet, its antigen is unknown. The entry originates in a study of blood T cells in healthy people across ages. This CDR3 has 12 residues. Germline V gene lookup returns CDR1 DFQATT and CDR2 SNEGSKA (reference sequence). V lost 8 bases, J lost 6 bases, and 8 bases stayed unmatched. Alongside a J-beta primer mix, a sample-barcoded 5' primer served in a second PCR lasting 7 to 11 cycles. From the 5' RACE reads, TCRdb called clonotypes with MiXCR, one entry per CDR3 protein. The data show more than 750,000 distinct CDR3 sequences, roughly 28% seen once. Notes on the study in general: Leaving the PBMCs unsorted stopped any conclusive comparison of naive versus antigen-experienced cells. The study found TCR beta diversity correlated strongly with naive T cell percentage.

The sample was also linked to a second study, of T cells of mothers and their children. That work states: All RNA that had been extracted was used for cDNA synthesis at approximately 1.5 ug per 15 ul. Pairs that are related and pairs that are unrelated have TCR recombination output shaped similarly by thymic selection.

V gene TRBV20-1 combines with J gene TRBJ2-7, with 9 bases aligning to TRBD2. The sequenced material came from blood. This TCR was sampled from a woman between 35 and 50 years old in good health. The CDR3 loop reads CSTVAGEGEQYF. In DNA form, the CDR3 reads TGCAGTACCGTAGCGGGAGAGGGCGAGCAGTACTTC.